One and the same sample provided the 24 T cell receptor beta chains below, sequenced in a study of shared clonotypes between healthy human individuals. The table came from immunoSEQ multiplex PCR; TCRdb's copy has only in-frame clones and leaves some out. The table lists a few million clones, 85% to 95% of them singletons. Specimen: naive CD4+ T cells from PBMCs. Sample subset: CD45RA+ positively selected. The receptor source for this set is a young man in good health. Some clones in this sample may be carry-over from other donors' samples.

The CDR3 here is CASSVAGHLNEQFF. The CDR3 bases are TGTGCCAGCAGCGTAGCGGGACACCTCAATGAGCAGTTCTTC. The chain has TRBV9 and TRBJ2-1; the D gene is possibly TRBD1 (6 bases). Germline CDR1 SGDLS, CDR2 YYNGEE. Trimming stripped 0 bases from V and 6 bases from J, with 10 bases between. This CDR3 spans 14 amino acids.

CDR3 amino acids: CSVVELGGIRNTEAFF. Here the CDR3 DNA reads TGCAGCGTTGTAGAGCTGGGCGGGATTAGGAACACTGAAGCTTTCTTT. The rearrangement uses TRBV29-1 and TRBJ1-1; D gene unclear. The CDR3 contains 16 residues. CDR1 and CDR2 (germline): SQVTM, ANQGSEA. Deletions cut 4 bases from V and 1 base from J, with 19 bases between.

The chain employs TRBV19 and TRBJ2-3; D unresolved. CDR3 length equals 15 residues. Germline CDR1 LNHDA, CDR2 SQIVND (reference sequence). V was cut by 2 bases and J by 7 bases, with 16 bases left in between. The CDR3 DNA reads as TGTGCCAGTAGTATATTGGCGTTACCTGGACATACGCAGTATTTT. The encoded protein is CASSILALPGHTQYF.

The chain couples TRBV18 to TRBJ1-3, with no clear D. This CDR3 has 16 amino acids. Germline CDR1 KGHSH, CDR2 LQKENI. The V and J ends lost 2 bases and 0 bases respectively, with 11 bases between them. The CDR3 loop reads CASSPDLAISGNTIYF. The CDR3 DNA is TGTGCCAGCTCACCAGATTTAGCCATCTCTGGAAACACCATATATTTT.

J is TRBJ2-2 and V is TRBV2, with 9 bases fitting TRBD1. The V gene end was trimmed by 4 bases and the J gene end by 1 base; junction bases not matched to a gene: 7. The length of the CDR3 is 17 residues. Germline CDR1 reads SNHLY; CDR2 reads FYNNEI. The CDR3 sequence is CASSARGQGWNTGELFF. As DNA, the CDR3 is TGTGCCAGCAGTGCCAGGGGACAGGGATGGAACACCGGGGAGCTGTTTTTT.

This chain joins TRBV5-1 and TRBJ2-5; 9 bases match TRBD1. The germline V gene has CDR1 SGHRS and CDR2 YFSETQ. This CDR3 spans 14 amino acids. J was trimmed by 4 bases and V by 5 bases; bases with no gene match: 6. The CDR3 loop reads CASRPQGASETQYF. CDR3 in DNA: TGCGCCAGCAGGCCACAGGGGGCGTCAGAGACCCAGTACTTC.

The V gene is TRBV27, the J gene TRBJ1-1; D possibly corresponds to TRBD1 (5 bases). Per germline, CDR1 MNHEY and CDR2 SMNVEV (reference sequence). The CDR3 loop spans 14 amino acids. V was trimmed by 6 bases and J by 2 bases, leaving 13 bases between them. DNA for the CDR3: TGTGCCAGCAGGATACTGACAGTAAACACTGAAGCTTTCTTT. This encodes CASRILTVNTEAFF.

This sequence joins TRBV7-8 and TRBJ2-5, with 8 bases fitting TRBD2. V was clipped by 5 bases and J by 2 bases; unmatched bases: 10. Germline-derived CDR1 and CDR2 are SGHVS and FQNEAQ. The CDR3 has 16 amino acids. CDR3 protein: CASSPRAPSGQETQYF. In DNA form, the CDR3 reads TGTGCCAGCAGCCCCCGGGCGCCTAGCGGGCAAGAGACCCAGTACTTC.

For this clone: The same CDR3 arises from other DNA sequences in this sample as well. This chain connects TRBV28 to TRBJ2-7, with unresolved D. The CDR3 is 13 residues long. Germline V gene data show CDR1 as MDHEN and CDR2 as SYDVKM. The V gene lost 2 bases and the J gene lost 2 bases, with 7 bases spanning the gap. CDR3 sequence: CASSLSVTYEQYF. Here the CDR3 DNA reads TGTGCCAGCAGTTTAAGTGTGACCTACGAGCAGTACTTC. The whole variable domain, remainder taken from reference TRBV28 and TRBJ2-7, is DVKVTQSSRYLVKRTGEKVFLECVQDMDHENMFWYRQDPGLGLRLIYFSYDVKMKEKGDIPEGYSVSREKKERFSLILESASTNQTSMYLCASSLSVTYEQYFGPGTRLTVT.

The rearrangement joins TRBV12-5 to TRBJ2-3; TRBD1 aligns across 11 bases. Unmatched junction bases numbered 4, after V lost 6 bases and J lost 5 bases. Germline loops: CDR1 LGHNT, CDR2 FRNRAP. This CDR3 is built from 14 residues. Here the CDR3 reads CASGRGTGGDTQYF. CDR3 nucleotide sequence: TGTGCTAGTGGGCGGGGGACAGGGGGAGATACGCAGTATTTT.

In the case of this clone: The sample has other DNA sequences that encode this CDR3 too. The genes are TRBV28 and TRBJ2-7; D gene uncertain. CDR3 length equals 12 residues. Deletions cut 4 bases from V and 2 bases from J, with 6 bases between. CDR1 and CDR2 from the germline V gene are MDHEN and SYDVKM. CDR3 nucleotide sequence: TGTGCCAGCAGTTCACCCACCTACGAGCAGTACTTC. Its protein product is CASSSPTYEQYF.

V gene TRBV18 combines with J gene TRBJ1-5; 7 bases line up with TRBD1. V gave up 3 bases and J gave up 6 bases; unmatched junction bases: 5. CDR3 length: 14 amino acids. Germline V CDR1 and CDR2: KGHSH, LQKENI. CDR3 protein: CASSPGQRAQPQHF. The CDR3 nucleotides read TGTGCCAGCTCACCGGGACAGAGGGCTCAGCCCCAGCATTTT.

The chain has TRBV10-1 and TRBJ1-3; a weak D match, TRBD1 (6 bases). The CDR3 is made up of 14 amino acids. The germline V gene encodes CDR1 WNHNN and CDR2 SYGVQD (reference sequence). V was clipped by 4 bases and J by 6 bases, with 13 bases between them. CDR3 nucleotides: TGCGCCAGCAGTGCCCAAGGGGGAGAAAACACCATATATTTT. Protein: CASSAQGGENTIYF.

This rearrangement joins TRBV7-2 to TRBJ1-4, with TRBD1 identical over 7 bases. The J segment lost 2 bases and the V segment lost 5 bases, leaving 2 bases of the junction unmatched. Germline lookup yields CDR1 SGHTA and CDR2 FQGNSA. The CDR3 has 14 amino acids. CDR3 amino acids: CASSPDRTNEKLFF. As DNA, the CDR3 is TGTGCCAGCAGCCCGGACAGGACTAATGAAAAACTGTTTTTT.

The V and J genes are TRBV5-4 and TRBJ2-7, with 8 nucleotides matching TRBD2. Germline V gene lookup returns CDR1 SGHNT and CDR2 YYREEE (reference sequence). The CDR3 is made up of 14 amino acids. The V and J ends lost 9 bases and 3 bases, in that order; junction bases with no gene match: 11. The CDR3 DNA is TGTGCCACCCATCCAGCGGGGGAATTCTACGAGCAGTACTTC. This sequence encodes CATHPAGEFYEQYF.

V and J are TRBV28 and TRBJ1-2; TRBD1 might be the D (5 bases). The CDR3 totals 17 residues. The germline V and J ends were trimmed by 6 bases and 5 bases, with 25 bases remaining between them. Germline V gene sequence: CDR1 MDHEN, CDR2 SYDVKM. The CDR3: CASSYPDGGKGYYGYTF. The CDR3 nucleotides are TGTGCCAGCAGCTACCCTGATGGGGGTAAGGGTTATTATGGCTACACCTTC.

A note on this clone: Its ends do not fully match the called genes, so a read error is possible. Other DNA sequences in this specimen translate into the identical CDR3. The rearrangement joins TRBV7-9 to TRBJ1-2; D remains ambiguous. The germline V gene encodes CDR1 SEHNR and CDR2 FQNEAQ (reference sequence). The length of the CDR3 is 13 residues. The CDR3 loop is CASSLGESYGYTF. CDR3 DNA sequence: TGTGCCAGCAGCTTAGGGGAGAGCTATGGCTATACCTTC. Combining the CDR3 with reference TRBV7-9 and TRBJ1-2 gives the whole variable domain DTGVSQNPRHKITKRGQNVTFRCDPISEHNRLYWYRQTLGQGPEFLTYFQNEAQLEKSRLLSDRFSAERPKGSFSTLEIQRTEQGDSAMYLCASSLGESYGYTFGSGTRLTVV.

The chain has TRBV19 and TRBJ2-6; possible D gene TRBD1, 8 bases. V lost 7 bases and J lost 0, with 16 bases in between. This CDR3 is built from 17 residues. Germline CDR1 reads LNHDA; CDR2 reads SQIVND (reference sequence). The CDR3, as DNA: TGTGCCAGTATGGGAGGGACAGGTTCCTCTGGGGCCAACGTCCTGACTTTC. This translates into CASMGGTGSSGANVLTF.

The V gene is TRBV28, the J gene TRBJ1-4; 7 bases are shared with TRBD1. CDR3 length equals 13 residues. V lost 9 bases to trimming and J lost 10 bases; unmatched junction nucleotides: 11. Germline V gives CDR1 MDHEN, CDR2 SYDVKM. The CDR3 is CASRTGASGKLFF. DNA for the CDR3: TGTGCCAGTCGTACAGGGGCCTCTGGAAAACTGTTTTTT.

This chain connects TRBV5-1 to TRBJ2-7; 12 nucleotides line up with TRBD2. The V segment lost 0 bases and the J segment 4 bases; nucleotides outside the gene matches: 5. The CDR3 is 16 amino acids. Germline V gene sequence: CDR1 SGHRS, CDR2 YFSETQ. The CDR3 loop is CASSLEGTSGYYEQYF. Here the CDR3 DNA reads TGCGCCAGCAGCTTGGAGGGGACTAGCGGGTATTACGAGCAGTACTTC.

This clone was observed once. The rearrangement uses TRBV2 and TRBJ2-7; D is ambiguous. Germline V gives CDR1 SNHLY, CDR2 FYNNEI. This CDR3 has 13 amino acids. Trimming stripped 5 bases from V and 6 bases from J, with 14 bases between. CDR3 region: CASSSQTLGEQYF. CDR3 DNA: TGTGCCAGCAGTTCCCAGACACTTGGCGAGCAGTACTTC.

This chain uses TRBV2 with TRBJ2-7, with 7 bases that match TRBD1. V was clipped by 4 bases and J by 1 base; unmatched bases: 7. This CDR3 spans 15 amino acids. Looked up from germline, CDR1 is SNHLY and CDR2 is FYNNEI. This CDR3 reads CASSATTGWSYEQYF. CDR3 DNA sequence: TGTGCCAGCAGTGCTACGACAGGGTGGTCCTACGAGCAGTACTTC.

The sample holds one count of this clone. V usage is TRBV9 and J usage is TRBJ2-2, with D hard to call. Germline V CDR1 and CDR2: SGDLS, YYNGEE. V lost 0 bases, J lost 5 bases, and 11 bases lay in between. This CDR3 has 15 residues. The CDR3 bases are TGTGCCAGCAGCGTAGCGAATGTTGGTACCGGGGAGCTGTTTTTT. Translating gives CASSVANVGTGELFF. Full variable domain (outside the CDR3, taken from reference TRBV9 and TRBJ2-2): DSGVTQTPKHLITATGQRVTLRCSPRSGDLSVYWYQQSLDQGLQFLIQYYNGEERAKGNILERFSAQQFPDLHSELNLSSLELGDSALYFCASSVANVGTGELFFGEGSRLTVL.

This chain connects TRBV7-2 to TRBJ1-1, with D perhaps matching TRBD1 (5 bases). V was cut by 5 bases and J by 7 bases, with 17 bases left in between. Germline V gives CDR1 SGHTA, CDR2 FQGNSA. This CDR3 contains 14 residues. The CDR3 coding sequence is TGTGCCAGCAGCCAACGGGGGATTTGGTTTGAAGCTTTCTTT. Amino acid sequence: CASSQRGIWFEAFF.